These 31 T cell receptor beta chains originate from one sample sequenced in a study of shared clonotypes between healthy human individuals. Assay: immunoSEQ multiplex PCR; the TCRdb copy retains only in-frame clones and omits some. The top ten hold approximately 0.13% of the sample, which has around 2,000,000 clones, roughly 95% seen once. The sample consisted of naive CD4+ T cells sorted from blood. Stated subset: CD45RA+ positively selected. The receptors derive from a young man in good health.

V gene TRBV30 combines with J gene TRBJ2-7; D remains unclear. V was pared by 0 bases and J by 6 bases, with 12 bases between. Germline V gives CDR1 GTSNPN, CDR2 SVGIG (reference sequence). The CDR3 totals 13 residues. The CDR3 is CAWSVNGVSEQYF. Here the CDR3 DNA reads TGTGCCTGGAGTGTAAACGGTGTCAGCGAGCAGTACTTC.

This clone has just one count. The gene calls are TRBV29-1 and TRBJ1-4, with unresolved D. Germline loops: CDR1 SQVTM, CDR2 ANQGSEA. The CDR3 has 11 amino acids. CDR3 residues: CGWRTNEKLFF. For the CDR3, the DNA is TGCGGGTGGCGGACTAATGAAAAACTGTTTTTT.

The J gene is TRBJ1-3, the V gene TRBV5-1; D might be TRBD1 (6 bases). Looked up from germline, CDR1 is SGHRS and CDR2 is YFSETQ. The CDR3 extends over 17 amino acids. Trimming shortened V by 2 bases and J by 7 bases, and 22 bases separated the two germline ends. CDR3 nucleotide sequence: TGCGCCAGCAGCTTTTCCACCGGGACATCGGACGTTAACACCATATATTTT. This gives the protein CASSFSTGTSDVNTIYF.

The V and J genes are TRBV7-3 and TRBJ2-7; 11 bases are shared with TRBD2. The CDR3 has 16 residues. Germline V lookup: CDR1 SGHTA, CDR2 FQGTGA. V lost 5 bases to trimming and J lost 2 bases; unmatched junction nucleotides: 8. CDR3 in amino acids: CASSPGGLAVPYEQYF. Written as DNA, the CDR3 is TGTGCCAGCAGCCCCGGGGGACTAGCGGTACCCTACGAGCAGTACTTC.

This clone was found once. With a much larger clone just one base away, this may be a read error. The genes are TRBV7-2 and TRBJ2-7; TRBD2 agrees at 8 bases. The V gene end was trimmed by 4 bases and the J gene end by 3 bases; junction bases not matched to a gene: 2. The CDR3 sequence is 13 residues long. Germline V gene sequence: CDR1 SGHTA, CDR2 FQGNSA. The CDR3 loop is CASSSGGLYEQYF. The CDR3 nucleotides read TGTGCCAGCAGCTCGGGGGGGCTCTACGAGCAGTACTTC.

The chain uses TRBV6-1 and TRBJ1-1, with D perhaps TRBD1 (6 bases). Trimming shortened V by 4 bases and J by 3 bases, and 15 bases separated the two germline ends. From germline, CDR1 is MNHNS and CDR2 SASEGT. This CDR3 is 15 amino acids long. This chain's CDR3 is CASSVGQTGYTEAFF. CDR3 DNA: TGTGCCAGCAGTGTAGGACAGACCGGGTACACTGAAGCTTTCTTT.

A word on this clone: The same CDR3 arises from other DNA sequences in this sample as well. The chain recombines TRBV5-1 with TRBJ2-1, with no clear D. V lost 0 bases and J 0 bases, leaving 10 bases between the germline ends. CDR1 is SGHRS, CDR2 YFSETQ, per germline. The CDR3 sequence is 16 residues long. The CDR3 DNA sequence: TGCGCCAGCAGCTTGGGCGGAAGGAGCTCCTACAATGAGCAGTTCTTC. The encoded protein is CASSLGGRSSYNEQFF. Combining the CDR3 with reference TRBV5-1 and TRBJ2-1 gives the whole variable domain KAGVTQTPRYLIKTRGQQVTLSCSPISGHRSVSWYQQTPGQGLQFLFEYFSETQRNKGNFPGRFSGRQFSNSRSEMNVSTLELGDSALYLCASSLGGRSSYNEQFFGPGTRLTVL.

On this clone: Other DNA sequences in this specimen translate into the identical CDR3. The CDR3 here is CASSLEGNTIYF. The DNA of the CDR3 is TGCGCCAGCAGCTTGGAGGGTAACACCATATATTTT. The rearrangement links TRBV5-1 to TRBJ1-3; unclear D gene. Germline CDR1 reads SGHRS; CDR2 reads YFSETQ. V lost 0 bases to trimming and J lost 7 bases, with 5 bases between them. The CDR3 covers 12 residues.

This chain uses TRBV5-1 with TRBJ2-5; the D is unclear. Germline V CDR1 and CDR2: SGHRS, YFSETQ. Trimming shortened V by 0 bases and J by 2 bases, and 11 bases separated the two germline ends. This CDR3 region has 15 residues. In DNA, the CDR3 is TGCGCCAGCAGCTTGGAAGGGCGGAAACAAGAGACCCAGTACTTC. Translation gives CASSLEGRKQETQYF.

The DNA of the CDR3 is TGTGCCAGCAGTGGGGCGGCAGGGAGGTGGAATGAGCAGTTCTTC. It codes for CASSGAAGRWNEQFF. The rearrangement joins TRBV2 to TRBJ2-1; weak D call: TRBD2 (6 bases). CDR3 size: 15 residues. The germline V gene encodes CDR1 SNHLY and CDR2 FYNNEI. Trimming pared 4 bases from V and 7 bases from J, leaving 17 bases between.

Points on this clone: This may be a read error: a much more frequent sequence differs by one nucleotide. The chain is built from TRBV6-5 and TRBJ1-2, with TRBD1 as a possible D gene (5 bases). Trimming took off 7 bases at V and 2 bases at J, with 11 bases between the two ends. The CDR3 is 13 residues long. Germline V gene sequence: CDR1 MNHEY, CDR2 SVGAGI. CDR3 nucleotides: TGTGCCAGCACTCCGACAGTGAACTATGGCTACACCTTC. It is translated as CASTPTVNYGYTF.

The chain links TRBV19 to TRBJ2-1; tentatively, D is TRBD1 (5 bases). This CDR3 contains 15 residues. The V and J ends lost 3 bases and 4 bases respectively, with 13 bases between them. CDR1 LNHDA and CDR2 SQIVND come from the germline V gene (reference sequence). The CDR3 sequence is CASSISQGRYNEQFF. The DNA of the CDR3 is TGTGCCAGTAGTATCTCGCAGGGCAGGTACAATGAGCAGTTCTTC.

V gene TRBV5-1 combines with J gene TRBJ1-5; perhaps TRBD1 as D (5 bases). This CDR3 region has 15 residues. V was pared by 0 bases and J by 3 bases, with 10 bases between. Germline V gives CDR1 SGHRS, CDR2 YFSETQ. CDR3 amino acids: CASSLDGANNQPQHF. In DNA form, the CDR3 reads TGCGCCAGCAGCTTGGACGGGGCCAACAATCAGCCCCAGCATTTT.

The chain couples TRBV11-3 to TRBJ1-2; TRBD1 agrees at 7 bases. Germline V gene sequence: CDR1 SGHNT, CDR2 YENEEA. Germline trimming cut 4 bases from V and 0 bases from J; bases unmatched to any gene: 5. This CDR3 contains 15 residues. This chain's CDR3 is CASSWGGGANYGYTF. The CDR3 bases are TGTGCCAGCAGCTGGGGAGGGGGCGCTAACTATGGCTACACCTTC.

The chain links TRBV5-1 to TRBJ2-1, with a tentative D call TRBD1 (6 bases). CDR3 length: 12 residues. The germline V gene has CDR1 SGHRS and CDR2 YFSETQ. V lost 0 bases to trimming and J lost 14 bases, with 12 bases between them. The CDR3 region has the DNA TGCGCCAGCAGCTTGGTGGGGGACAAGGAGTTCTTC. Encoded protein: CASSLVGDKEFF.

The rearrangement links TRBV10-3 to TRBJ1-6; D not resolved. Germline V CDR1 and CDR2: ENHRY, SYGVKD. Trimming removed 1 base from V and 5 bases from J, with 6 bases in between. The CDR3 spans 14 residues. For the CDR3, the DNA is TGTGCCATCAGTGAGTTACAGAATAATTCACCCCTCCACTTT. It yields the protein CAISELQNNSPLHF.

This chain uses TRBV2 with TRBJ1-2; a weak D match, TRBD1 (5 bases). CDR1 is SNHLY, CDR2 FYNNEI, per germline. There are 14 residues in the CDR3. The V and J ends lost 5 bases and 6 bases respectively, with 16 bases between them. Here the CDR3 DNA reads TGTGCCAGCAGTTCAGGGTCTTACCAGAATGGCTACACCTTC. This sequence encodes CASSSGSYQNGYTF. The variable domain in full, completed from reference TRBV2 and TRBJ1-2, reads EPEVTQTPSHQVTQMGQEVILRCVPISNHLYFYWYRQILGQKVEFLVSFYNNEISEKSEIFDDQFSVERPDGSNFTLKIRSTKLEDSAMYFCASSSGSYQNGYTFGSGTRLTVV.

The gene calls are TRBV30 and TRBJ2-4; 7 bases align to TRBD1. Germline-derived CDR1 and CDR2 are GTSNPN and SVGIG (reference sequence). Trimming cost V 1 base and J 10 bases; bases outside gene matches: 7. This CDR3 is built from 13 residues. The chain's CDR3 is CAWSGGTERIQYF. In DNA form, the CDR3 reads TGTGCCTGGAGTGGGGGGACAGAGAGGATTCAGTACTTC.

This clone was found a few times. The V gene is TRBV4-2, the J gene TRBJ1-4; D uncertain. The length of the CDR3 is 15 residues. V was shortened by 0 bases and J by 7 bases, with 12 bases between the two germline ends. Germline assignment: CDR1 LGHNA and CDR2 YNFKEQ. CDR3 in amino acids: CASSQDNGSGEKLFF. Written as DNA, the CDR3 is TGTGCCAGCAGCCAAGATAACGGGAGTGGTGAAAAACTGTTTTTT.

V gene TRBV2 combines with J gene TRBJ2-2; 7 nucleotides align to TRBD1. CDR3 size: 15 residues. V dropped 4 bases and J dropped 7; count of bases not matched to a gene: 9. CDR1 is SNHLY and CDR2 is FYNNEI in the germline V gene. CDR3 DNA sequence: TGTGCCAGCAGTGTTACGACAGGGAGCGGCGGGGAGCTGTTTTTT. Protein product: CASSVTTGSGGELFF.

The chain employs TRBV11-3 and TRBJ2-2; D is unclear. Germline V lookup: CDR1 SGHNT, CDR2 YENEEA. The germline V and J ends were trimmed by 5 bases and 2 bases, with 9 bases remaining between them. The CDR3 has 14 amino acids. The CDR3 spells CASSPRLNTGELFF. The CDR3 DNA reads TGTGCCAGCAGCCCCCGATTAAACACCGGGGAGCTGTTTTTT.

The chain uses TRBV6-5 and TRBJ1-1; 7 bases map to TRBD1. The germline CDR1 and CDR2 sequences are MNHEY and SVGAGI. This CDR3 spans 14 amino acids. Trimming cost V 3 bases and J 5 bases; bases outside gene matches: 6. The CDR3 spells CASSYEGAGTEAFF. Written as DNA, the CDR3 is TGTGCCAGCAGTTATGAGGGGGCCGGGACTGAAGCTTTCTTT.

The DNA for the CDR3 is TGTGCCAGCACGGAACTAGCGGGGTCACAAGAGACCCAGTACTTC. Encoded protein: CASTELAGSQETQYF. The rearrangement uses TRBV25-1 and TRBJ2-5, with 10 positions matching TRBD2. The CDR3 totals 15 residues. CDR1 and CDR2 (germline): MGHDK, SYGVNS. The junction had 7 bases not matched to a gene; V was cut back by 7 bases and J by 2 bases.

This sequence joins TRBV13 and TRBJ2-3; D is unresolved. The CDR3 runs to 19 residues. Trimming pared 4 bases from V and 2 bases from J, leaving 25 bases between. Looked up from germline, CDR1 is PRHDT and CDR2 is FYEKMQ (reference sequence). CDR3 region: CASSSSFFSSAHPTDTQYF. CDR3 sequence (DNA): TGTGCCAGCAGCTCCAGTTTTTTTAGCTCGGCCCATCCCACAGATACGCAGTATTTT.

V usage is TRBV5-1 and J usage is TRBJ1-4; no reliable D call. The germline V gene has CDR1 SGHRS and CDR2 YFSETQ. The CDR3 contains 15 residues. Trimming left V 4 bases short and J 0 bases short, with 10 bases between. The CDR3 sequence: CASSRWTPTNEKLFF. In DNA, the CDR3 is TGCGCCAGCAGCAGATGGACCCCAACTAATGAAAAACTGTTTTTT.

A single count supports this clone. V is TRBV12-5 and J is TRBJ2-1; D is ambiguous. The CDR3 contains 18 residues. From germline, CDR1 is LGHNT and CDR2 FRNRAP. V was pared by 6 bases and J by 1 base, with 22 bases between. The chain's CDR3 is CASGPNVVLGDSYNEQFF. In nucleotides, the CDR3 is TGTGCTAGTGGACCTAACGTGGTTCTTGGCGATTCCTACAATGAGCAGTTCTTC.

The CDR3 loop reads CASSPEGSGNTIYF. The CDR3 bases are TGTGCCAGCAGTCCAGAGGGCTCTGGAAACACCATATATTTT. The rearrangement joins TRBV6-1 to TRBJ1-3; the D is unclear. The CDR3 extends over 14 amino acids. In germline, CDR1 is MNHNS, CDR2 SASEGT. Trimming cost V 5 bases and J 0 bases, with 8 bases left between them.

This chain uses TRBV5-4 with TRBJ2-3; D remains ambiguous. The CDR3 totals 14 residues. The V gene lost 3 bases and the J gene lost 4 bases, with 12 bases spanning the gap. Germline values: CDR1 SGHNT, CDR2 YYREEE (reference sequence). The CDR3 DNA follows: TGTGCCAGCAGCTCCGGTCCCGACTCAGATACGCAGTATTTT. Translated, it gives CASSSGPDSDTQYF.

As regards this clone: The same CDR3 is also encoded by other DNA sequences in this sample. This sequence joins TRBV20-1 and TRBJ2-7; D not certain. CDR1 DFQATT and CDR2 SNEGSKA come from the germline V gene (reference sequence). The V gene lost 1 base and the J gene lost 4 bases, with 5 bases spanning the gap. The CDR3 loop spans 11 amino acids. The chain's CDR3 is CSARVGYEQYF. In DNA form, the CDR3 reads TGCAGTGCTAGAGTGGGTTACGAGCAGTACTTC.

CDR3 protein: CASSPPRRNYNSPLHF. The CDR3, as DNA: TGTGCCAGCTCACCACCGCGACGGAATTATAATTCACCCCTCCACTTT. This chain joins TRBV18 and TRBJ1-6; D ambiguous. The CDR3 totals 16 residues. V gave up 0 bases and J gave up 4 bases, with 10 bases separating them. Germline V lookup: CDR1 KGHSH, CDR2 LQKENI.

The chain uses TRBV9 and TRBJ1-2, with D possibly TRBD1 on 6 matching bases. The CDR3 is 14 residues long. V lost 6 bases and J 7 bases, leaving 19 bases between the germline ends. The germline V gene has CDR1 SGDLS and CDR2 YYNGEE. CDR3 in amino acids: CASTPGRGLLGYTF. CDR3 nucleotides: TGTGCCAGCACCCCCGGGAGGGGGTTGCTTGGCTACACCTTC.